Included here is one T cell receptor beta chain sequence, with context. CDR1 MDHEN and CDR2 SYDVKM come from the germline V gene. J was trimmed by 7 bases and V by 6 bases; bases with no gene match: 12. CDR3 length: 15 amino acids. The sample belongs to a study of blood T cell repertoires in COVID-19. Original processing notes: Amplifying reference gene primers gave estimates of nucleated cell counts. Some clones are missing from TCRdb's copy, which holds only in-frame ones; the method was immunoSEQ multiplex PCR. D and trimming were read from the DNA, whereas the V and J calls and clone size are those reported in that table. The sample comprises 120,000 or so clones, 80% to 90% of which are singletons, and roughly 29% rests with the top ten.

This receptor was obtained from a woman between 70 and 85 years old with acute or convalescent COVID-19. This rearrangement joins TRBV28 to TRBJ1-2; 9 bases line up with TRBD1. Sequencing used peripheral blood. CDR3 loop: CASRQGADGRVGYTF. Here the CDR3 DNA reads TGTGCCAGCAGACAGGGGGCTGACGGAAGGGTTGGCTACACCTTC.